This T cell receptor (beta chain) was profiled in a study of blood T cell repertoires in COVID-19. Looking at the study overall: Whether acute or convalescent, the COVID-19 samples came from the United States, Italy and Spain. Sample material is recorded as cDNA or gDNA derived from T cells, B-cell-depleted T cells, or PBMCs.

Trimming took off 2 bases at V and 0 bases at J, with 11 bases between the two ends. Germline-derived CDR1 and CDR2 are MDHEN and SYDVKM. The CDR3 loop spans 16 amino acids. This clone was seen more than once but under ten times. Authors' analysis steps: Estimation of nucleated cell counts relied on the amplification of reference gene primers. Measured with immunoSEQ multiplex PCR; TCRdb has only the in-frame clones, and not every one. Clonal size and the V and J genes are those of that table, whereas D and trimming came from the DNA. In the table there are approximately 120,000 clones, approximately 83% of which are singletons.

The receptor comes from a man aged 55 to 70 with acute or convalescent COVID-19. The chain combines TRBV28 with TRBJ1-5, with D perhaps matching TRBD1 (5 bases). What was sequenced was peripheral blood. The CDR3 protein is CASSLDSVYSNQPQHF. In DNA form, the CDR3 reads TGTGCCAGCAGTTTAGACAGCGTTTATAGCAATCAGCCCCAGCATTTT.